The 29 T cell receptor beta chains in this list originate from one sample, sequenced in a study of response to subunit inactivated influenza vaccine (dated by TCRdb to 2016 to 2018). Library preparation used RT-PCR. TCRdb records Illumina HiSeq 2500 as the sequencer. Through fastp at Q25 and MiXCR, TCRdb rebuilt clones from the public reads, retaining in-frame beta chains. Here each entry gathers all rows of one CDR3 protein and keeps the most common genes and DNA. Across this sample there are about 570,000 distinct CDR3 sequences, with around 10% seen only once. About 11% of the sample lies in the top ten. This same sample was also part of a study on T cells expressing NK-cell markers. The second investigation adds: 5'RACE template switching, by which a universal primer site and unique molecular identifiers were added, was used to make TCR beta cDNA libraries.

Material: PBMCs from blood, obtained on the day of vaccination. These receptor sequences come from a man in his fifties who received an inactivated influenza vaccine. Donor details come from another sample of the same person, matched by shared clones.

This clonotype was observed a few times. This CDR3 reads CASRLGLNSYNEQFF. The CDR3 DNA is TGTGCCAGCAGGCTCGGACTAAACTCCTACAATGAGCAGTTCTTC. The chain combines TRBV6-2 or TRBV6-3 with TRBJ2-1; a possible D gene is TRBD2 (6 bases). Per the germline V gene, CDR1 is MNHEY and CDR2 is SVGEGT. V lost 6 bases and J 0 bases, leaving 12 bases between the germline ends. This CDR3 has 15 residues.

This clonotype has just a few counts. V and J are TRBV10-2 and TRBJ1-1; 7 bases line up with TRBD1. Germline V gene lookup returns CDR1 WSHSY and CDR2 SAAADI. V lost 5 bases and J lost 0; bases outside the gene matches: 18. CDR3 length: 19 amino acids. In DNA, the CDR3 is TGCGCCAGCAGTAGACAACAAGGGGGCTCTATCATTATGAACACTGAAGCTTTCTTT. This translates into CASSRQQGGSIIMNTEAFF.

The V and J genes are TRBV7-2 and TRBJ1-1; D is perhaps TRBD1 (5 bases). The CDR3 is made up of 13 amino acids. CDR1 SGHTA and CDR2 FQGNSA come from the germline V gene. The V end lost 3 bases, the J end lost 7 bases, and 12 bases lay between the germline ends. This CDR3 reads CASSFLGTLEAFF. For the CDR3, the DNA is TGTGCCAGCAGCTTTCTCGGGACCCTTGAAGCTTTCTTT. Full variable domain (remainder filled in from reference TRBV7-2 and TRBJ1-1): GAGVSQSPSNKVTEKGKDVELRCDPISGHTALYWYRQSLGQGLEFLIYFQGNSAPDKSGLPSDRFSAERTGGSVSTLTIQRTQQEDSAVYLCASSFLGTLEAFFGQGTRLTVV.

The V and J genes are TRBV6-2 or TRBV6-3 and TRBJ2-1; 9 bases fit TRBD2. Germline V gene sequence: CDR1 MNHEY, CDR2 SVGEGT. The CDR3 loop spans 17 amino acids. With V trimmed by 0 bases and J by 5 bases, 8 bases remained unmatched. CDR3 region: CASSYSISGSIHNEQFF. The CDR3 DNA sequence: TGTGCCAGCAGTTACTCGATTAGCGGGAGTATCCACAATGAGCAGTTCTTC.

This clonotype came up a few times. This sequence joins TRBV18 and TRBJ2-6; no clear D gene. Trimming removed 3 bases at V and 4 bases at J, with 19 bases between. This CDR3 contains 18 residues. Germline lookup yields CDR1 KGHSH and CDR2 LQKENI. Here the CDR3 reads CASSPTGSRADGANVLTF. DNA of the CDR3: TGTGCCAGCTCACCCACCGGATCACGTGCAGACGGGGCCAACGTCCTGACTTTC.

This clonotype was seen only a few times. The chain couples TRBV12-3 or TRBV12-4 to TRBJ2-4; 9 bases fit TRBD1. V was clipped by 5 bases and J by 6 bases; unmatched bases: 11. The CDR3 contains 16 residues. The CDR3 sequence: CASSHRQGVYRNIQYF. The CDR3, as DNA: TGTGCCAGCAGTCACAGACAGGGGGTATATCGAAACATTCAGTACTTC.

This clonotype was picked up a small number of times. The CDR3 DNA reads TGCAGTGTTCTTGCAACTAATGAAAAACTGTTTTTT. Protein product: CSVLATNEKLFF. The chain recombines TRBV20-1 with TRBJ1-4; D unresolved. Trimming removed 7 bases from V and 0 bases from J, with 6 bases in between. This CDR3 has 12 residues. Germline values: CDR1 DFQATT, CDR2 SNEGSKA (reference sequence).

In this sample, this clonotype turned up a few times. The chain joins TRBV5-1 to TRBJ2-6; D not certain. This CDR3 is 14 amino acids long. Trimming removed 0 bases from V and 9 bases from J, with 10 bases in between. Germline V gene sequence: CDR1 SGHRS, CDR2 YFSETQ. The CDR3 protein is CASSLVADLNVLTF. CDR3 DNA: TGCGCCAGCAGCTTGGTCGCGGACCTCAACGTCCTGACTTTC.

The chain uses TRBV12-3 or TRBV12-4 and TRBJ1-1; no clear D. The CDR3 contains 14 residues. The V and J ends lost 7 bases and 6 bases respectively, with 18 bases between them. The CDR3 DNA sequence: TGTGCCAGCACCGACCGGCGGGGTCTGGCTGAAGCTTTCTTT. This translates into CASTDRRGLAEAFF.

This chain uses TRBV20-1 with TRBJ2-4; the D gene is possibly TRBD2 (5 bases). Germline V CDR1 and CDR2: DFQATT, SNEGSKA (reference sequence). This CDR3 contains 17 residues. Deletions cut 3 bases from V and 0 bases from J, with 18 bases between. The CDR3 sequence is CSARPTRGRVAKNIQYF. The CDR3 nucleotides read TGCAGTGCTAGGCCGACCAGAGGGCGGGTAGCCAAAAACATTCAGTACTTC.

The V call is TRBV18, the J call TRBJ2-1; D is perhaps TRBD1 or TRBD2 (7 bases each). Germline V gene sequence: CDR1 KGHSH, CDR2 LQKENI. This CDR3 spans 16 amino acids. V was pared by 4 bases and J by 5 bases, with 18 bases between. In nucleotides, the CDR3 is TGTGCCAGCTCACGACAGGGACTAACTACCAACAATGAGCAGTTCTTC. The encoded protein is CASSRQGLTTNNEQFF.

This clonotype appeared a few times. This chain links TRBV7-8 with TRBJ2-2; 7 bases line up with TRBD1. V lost 5 bases to trimming and J lost 4 bases; unmatched junction nucleotides: 10. This CDR3 is 16 amino acids long. The germline gives CDR1 SGHVS, CDR2 FQNEAQ. The CDR3 region is CASSQLGTVVTGELFF. The CDR3 bases are TGTGCCAGCAGCCAGCTAGGGACAGTCGTCACCGGGGAGCTGTTTTTT.

This clonotype was detected only a few times. This chain links TRBV3-1 with TRBJ2-1; TRBD2 matches 7 bases. In germline, CDR1 is LGHDT, CDR2 YNNKEL (reference sequence). After removal of 1 base from V and 5 bases from J, the junction contained 8 bases not matched to a gene. This CDR3 has 16 residues. The CDR3 spells CASSQGRTRPHNEQFF. DNA for the CDR3: TGTGCCAGCAGCCAAGGGCGGACTAGGCCCCACAATGAGCAGTTCTTC.

This sequence joins TRBV27 and TRBJ2-7; 9 bases are shared with TRBD2. The CDR3 has 14 residues. In germline, CDR1 is MNHEY, CDR2 SMNVEV (reference sequence). The junction had 2 bases not matched to a gene; V was cut back by 3 bases and J by 2 bases. CDR3 sequence: CASSFIAGAYEQYF. CDR3 in DNA: TGTGCCAGCAGTTTCATAGCGGGGGCCTACGAGCAGTACTTC.

This clonotype has ten or more counts. The gene calls are TRBV25-1 and TRBJ2-7; D uncertain. The CDR3 consists of 13 residues. Trimming removed 2 bases at V and 5 bases at J, with 10 bases between. Germline assignment: CDR1 MGHDK and CDR2 SYGVNS. The chain's CDR3 is CASSETGTHEQYF. Written as DNA, the CDR3 is TGTGCCAGCAGTGAAACGGGTACACACGAGCAGTACTTC.

The chain couples TRBV28 to TRBJ2-2, with 10 bases aligning to TRBD2. This CDR3 has 17 residues. From germline, CDR1 is MDHEN and CDR2 SYDVKM. Trimming cost V 2 bases and J 8 bases; bases outside gene matches: 11. The DNA of the CDR3 is TGTGCCAGCAGTTTACTGAATCTAGCGGGAGATTCGGGGGAGCTGTTTTTT. Amino acids: CASSLLNLAGDSGELFF.

This clonotype has more than one count but fewer than ten. The chain couples TRBV6-4 to TRBJ2-3; 14 bases line up with TRBD2. Germline CDR1 is MRHNA and CDR2 is SNTAGT. This CDR3 contains 19 residues. Trimming removed 5 bases from V and 0 bases from J; junction bases left unmatched: 10. The CDR3 coding sequence is TGTGCCAGCAGTCCCAACCTCGGGACTAGCGGGGGAAGCACAGATACGCAGTATTTT. It specifies CASSPNLGTSGGSTDTQYF.

This clonotype was seen many times. The DNA for the CDR3 is TGTGCCAGCAGTGAGTCTACTAGCGGGAGGGCCTCCGAGCAGTACTTC. This codes for CASSESTSGRASEQYF. The V call is TRBV25-1, the J call TRBJ2-7; 13 bases fit TRBD2. CDR3 length equals 16 residues. The germline CDR1 and CDR2 sequences are MGHDK and SYGVNS. With V trimmed by 3 bases and J by 6 bases, 8 bases remained unmatched.

The chain employs TRBV5-1 and TRBJ1-6; weak D call: TRBD1 (5 bases). Germline V gene lookup returns CDR1 SGHRS and CDR2 YFSETQ. The CDR3 contains 14 residues. The ends were cut back, 3 bases at V and 12 bases at J, with 16 bases in the middle. The CDR3: CASSSAGTSGPLHF. Written as DNA, the CDR3 is TGCGCCAGCAGCTCCGCCGGGACGTCGGGACCCCTCCACTTT.

This clonotype was counted at least ten times. The V and J genes are TRBV29-1 and TRBJ2-1; TRBD2 matches 10 bases. This CDR3 spans 16 amino acids. Germline V gene lookup returns CDR1 SQVTM and CDR2 ANQGSEA. J was trimmed by 8 bases and V by 0 bases; bases with no gene match: 10. The CDR3 spells CSVEDPLAGDFDEQFF. The CDR3 nucleotides read TGCAGCGTTGAAGATCCCCTAGCGGGAGATTTCGATGAGCAGTTCTTC.

V gene TRBV27 combines with J gene TRBJ2-1, with 13 nucleotides matching TRBD2. The junction had 6 bases not matched to a gene; V was cut back by 5 bases and J by 8 bases. The CDR3 has 15 amino acids. Germline lookup yields CDR1 MNHEY and CDR2 SMNVEV (reference sequence). CDR3 region: CASSPGTSGAYEQFF. The CDR3 DNA follows: TGTGCCAGCAGTCCAGGGACTAGCGGGGCGTATGAGCAGTTCTTC.

The V gene is TRBV20-1, the J gene TRBJ2-2, with 7 bases that match TRBD2. With V trimmed by 6 bases and J by 4 bases, 5 bases remained unmatched. Germline lookup yields CDR1 DFQATT and CDR2 SNEGSKA (reference sequence). The CDR3 has 13 amino acids. The CDR3 protein is CSARREFTGELFF. In nucleotides, the CDR3 is TGCAGTGCAAGGCGGGAGTTCACCGGGGAGCTGTTTTTT.

The rearrangement links TRBV7-6 to TRBJ2-6; no firm D call. The germline V gene has CDR1 SGHVS and CDR2 FNYEAQ. CDR3 size: 15 residues. The ends were cut back, 5 bases at V and 3 bases at J, with 11 bases in the middle. The CDR3 nucleotides read TGTGCCAGCAGCAACAAGGAGATTGGGGCCAACGTCCTGACTTTC. Translation gives CASSNKEIGANVLTF.

The chain has TRBV20-1 and TRBJ2-1, with TRBD2 identical over 7 bases. Germline V gene lookup returns CDR1 DFQATT and CDR2 SNEGSKA (reference sequence). V was pared by 1 base and J by 7 bases, with 16 bases of the junction left unmatched. The length of the CDR3 is 17 residues. The CDR3 nucleotides are TGCAGTGCTAGAGCCGTGCGGGGGTCCCTTCCTCTGAATGAGCAGTTCTTC. This encodes CSARAVRGSLPLNEQFF.

The rearrangement uses TRBV20-1 and TRBJ2-5, with a weak D call TRBD2 (6 bases). Germline V gene data show CDR1 as DFQATT and CDR2 as SNEGSKA (reference sequence). This CDR3 is 13 amino acids long. Trimming pared 7 bases from V and 2 bases from J, leaving 14 bases between. The CDR3 DNA is TGCAGTGAGATCCCGGAGGGTCAAGAGACCCAGTACTTC. Protein: CSEIPEGQETQYF.

CDR3: CASSYFSGTYEQYF. The CDR3 DNA sequence: TGTGCCAGCAGTTACTTTAGCGGCACCTACGAGCAGTACTTC. The chain employs TRBV6-2 or TRBV6-3 and TRBJ2-7, with TRBD2 as a possible D gene (6 bases). With 1 base removed from V and 2 bases from J, the gap between germline ends came to 9 bases. Germline assignment: CDR1 MNHEY and CDR2 SVGEGT. The length of the CDR3 is 14 residues.

The V call is TRBV7-9, the J call TRBJ2-4, with TRBD1 as a possible D gene (6 bases). This CDR3 has 16 amino acids. Per the germline V gene, CDR1 is SEHNR and CDR2 is FQNEAQ (reference sequence). Trimming shortened V by 5 bases and J by 0 bases, and 14 bases separated the two germline ends. For the CDR3, the DNA is TGTGCCAGCAGCATCTGGACAGTACAAGCCAAAAACATTCAGTACTTC. Protein: CASSIWTVQAKNIQYF. Drawing the rest from reference TRBV7-9 and TRBJ2-4, the complete variable domain is DTGVSQNPRHKITKRGQNVTFRCDPISEHNRLYWYRQTLGQGPEFLTYFQNEAQLEKSRLLSDRFSAERPKGSFSTLEIQRTEQGDSAMYLCASSIWTVQAKNIQYFGAGTRLSVL.

This clonotype was seen ten or more times. The chain couples TRBV20-1 to TRBJ1-5; 7 bases are a match to TRBD1. The CDR3 length is 14 residues. Losses at the gene ends were 5 bases for V and 2 bases for J; bases not matched to a gene: 6. In germline, CDR1 is DFQATT, CDR2 SNEGSKA (reference sequence). The CDR3 DNA follows: TGCAGTGCTTACCGCGGACAGGGCAATCAGCCCCAGCATTTT. Translation gives CSAYRGQGNQPQHF.

This clonotype has ten or more counts. The chain uses TRBV5-1 and TRBJ2-7; D uncertain. CDR1 and CDR2 (germline): SGHRS, YFSETQ. V lost 4 bases and J lost 5, with 13 bases in between. CDR3 length: 13 amino acids. The CDR3 DNA is TGCGCCAGCAGCACCAGGACGTCTCACGAGCAGTACTTC. Its protein is CASSTRTSHEQYF.